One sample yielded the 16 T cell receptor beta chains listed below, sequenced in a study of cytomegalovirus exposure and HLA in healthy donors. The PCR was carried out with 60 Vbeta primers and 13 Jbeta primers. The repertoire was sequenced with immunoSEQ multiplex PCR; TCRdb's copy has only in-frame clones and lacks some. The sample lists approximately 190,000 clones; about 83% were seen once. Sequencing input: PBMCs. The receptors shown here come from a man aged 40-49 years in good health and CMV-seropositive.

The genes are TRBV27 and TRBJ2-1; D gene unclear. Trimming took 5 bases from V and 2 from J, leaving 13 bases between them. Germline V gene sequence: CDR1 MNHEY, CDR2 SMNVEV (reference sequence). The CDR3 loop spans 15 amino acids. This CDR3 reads CASSPFQSPYNEQFF. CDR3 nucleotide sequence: TGTGCCAGCAGTCCGTTTCAAAGCCCCTACAATGAGCAGTTCTTC.

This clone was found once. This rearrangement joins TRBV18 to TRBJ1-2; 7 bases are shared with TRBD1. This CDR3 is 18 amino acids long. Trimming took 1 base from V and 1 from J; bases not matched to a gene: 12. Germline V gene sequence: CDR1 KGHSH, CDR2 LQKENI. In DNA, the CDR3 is TGTGCCAGCTCACCACTTCGTCAAGGGGACAGACATAACTATGGCTACACCTTC. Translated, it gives CASSPLRQGDRHNYGYTF.

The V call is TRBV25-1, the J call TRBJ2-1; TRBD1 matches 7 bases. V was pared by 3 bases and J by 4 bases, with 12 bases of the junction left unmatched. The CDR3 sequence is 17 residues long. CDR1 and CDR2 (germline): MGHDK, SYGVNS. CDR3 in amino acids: CASSDDRDHRLYNEQFF. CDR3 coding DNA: TGTGCCAGCAGTGATGACAGGGATCATCGACTTTACAATGAGCAGTTCTTC.

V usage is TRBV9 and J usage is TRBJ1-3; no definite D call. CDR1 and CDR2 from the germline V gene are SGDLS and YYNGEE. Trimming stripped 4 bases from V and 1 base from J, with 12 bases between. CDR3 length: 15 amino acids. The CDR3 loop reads CASSLSSISGNTIYF. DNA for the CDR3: TGTGCCAGCAGCCTAAGTAGTATTTCTGGAAACACCATATATTTT.

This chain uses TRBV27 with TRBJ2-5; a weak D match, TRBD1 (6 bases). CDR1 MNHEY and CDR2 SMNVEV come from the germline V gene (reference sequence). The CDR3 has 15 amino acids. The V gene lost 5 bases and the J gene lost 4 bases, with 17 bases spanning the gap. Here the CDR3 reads CASSADPTGRETQYF. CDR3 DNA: TGTGCCAGCAGTGCAGACCCTACAGGGCGAGAGACCCAGTACTTC.

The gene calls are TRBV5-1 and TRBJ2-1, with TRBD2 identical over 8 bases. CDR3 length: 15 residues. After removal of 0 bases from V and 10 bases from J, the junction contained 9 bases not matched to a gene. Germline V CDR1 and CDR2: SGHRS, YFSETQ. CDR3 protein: CASSLVLAGDREQFF. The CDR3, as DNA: TGCGCCAGCAGCTTGGTCCTAGCGGGTGACAGGGAGCAGTTCTTC.

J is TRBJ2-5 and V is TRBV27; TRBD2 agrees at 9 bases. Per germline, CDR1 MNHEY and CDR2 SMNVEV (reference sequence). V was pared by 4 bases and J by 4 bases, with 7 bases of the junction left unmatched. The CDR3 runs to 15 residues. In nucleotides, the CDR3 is TGTGCCAGCAGTTACGGGGCGGGAGGGCCAGAGACCCAGTACTTC. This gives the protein CASSYGAGGPETQYF.

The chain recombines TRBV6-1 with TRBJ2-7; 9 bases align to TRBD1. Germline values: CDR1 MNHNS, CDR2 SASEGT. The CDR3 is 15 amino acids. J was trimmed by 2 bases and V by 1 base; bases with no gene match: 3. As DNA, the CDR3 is TGTGCCAGCAGTGAAGGGACAGGGGCCGCCTACGAGCAGTACTTC. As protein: CASSEGTGAAYEQYF.

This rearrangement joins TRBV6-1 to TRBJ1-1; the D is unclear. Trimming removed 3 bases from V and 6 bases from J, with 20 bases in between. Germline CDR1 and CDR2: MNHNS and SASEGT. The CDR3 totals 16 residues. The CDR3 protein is CASSDYGSLSSPEAFF. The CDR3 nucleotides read TGTGCCAGCAGTGATTACGGGTCGCTATCTTCCCCTGAAGCTTTCTTT.

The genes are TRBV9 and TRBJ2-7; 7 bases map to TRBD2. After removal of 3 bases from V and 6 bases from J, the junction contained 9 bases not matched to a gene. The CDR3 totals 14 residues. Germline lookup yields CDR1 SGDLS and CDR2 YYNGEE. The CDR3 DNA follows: TGTGCCAGCAGCGCAGGACTAGTAGGGCTCGAGCAGTACTTC. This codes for CASSAGLVGLEQYF. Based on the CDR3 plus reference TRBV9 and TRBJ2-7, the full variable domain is DSGVTQTPKHLITATGQRVTLRCSPRSGDLSVYWYQQSLDQGLQFLIQYYNGEERAKGNILERFSAQQFPDLHSELNLSSLELGDSALYFCASSAGLVGLEQYFGPGTRLTVT.

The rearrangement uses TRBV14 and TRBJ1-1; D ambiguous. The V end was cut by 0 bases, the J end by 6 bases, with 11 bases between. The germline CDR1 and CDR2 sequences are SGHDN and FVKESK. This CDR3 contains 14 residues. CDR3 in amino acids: CASSQEIFGSEAFF. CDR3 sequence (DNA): TGTGCCAGCAGCCAAGAAATTTTCGGGTCTGAAGCTTTCTTT. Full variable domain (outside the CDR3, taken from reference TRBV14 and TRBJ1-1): EAGVTQFPSHSVIEKGQTVTLRCDPISGHDNLYWYRRVMGKEIKFLLHFVKESKQDESGMPNNRFLAERTGGTYSTLKVQPAELEDSGVYFCASSQEIFGSEAFFGQGTRLTVV.

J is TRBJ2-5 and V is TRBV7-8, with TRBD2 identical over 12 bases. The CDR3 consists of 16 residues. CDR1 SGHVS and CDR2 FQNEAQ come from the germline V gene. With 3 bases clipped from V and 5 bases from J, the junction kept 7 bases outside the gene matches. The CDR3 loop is CASSFRLAGAVETQYF. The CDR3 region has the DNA TGTGCCAGCAGCTTCCGACTAGCGGGAGCTGTGGAGACCCAGTACTTC. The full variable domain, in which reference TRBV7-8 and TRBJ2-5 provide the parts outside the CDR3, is GAGVSQSPRYKVAKRGQDVALRCDPISGHVSLFWYQQALGQGPEFLTYFQNEAQLDKSGLPSDRFFAERPEGSVSTLKIQRTQQEDSAVYLCASSFRLAGAVETQYFGPGTRLLVL.

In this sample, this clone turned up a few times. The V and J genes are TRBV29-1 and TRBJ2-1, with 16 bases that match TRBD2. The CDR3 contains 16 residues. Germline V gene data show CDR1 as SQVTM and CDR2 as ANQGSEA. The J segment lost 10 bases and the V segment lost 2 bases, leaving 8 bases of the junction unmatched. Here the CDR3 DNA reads TGCAGCGTTGAAACGGGACTAGCGGGAGGGCCGGGGGAGCAGTTCTTC. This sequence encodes CSVETGLAGGPGEQFF.

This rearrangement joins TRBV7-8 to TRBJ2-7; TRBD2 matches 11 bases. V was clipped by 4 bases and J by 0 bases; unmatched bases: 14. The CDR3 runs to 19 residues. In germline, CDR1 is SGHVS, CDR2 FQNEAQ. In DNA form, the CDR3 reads TGTGCCAGCAGCTCCCGACTAGCGGGAACACCCACCCACTCCTACGAGCAGTACTTC. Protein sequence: CASSSRLAGTPTHSYEQYF.

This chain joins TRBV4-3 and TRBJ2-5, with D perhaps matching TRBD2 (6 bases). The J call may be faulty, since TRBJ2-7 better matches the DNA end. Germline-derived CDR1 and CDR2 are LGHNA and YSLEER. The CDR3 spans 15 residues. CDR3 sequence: CASSQSGDPGDEQYF. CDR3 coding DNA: TGCGCCAGCAGCCAATCCGGGGACCCGGGGGACGAGCAGTACTTC.

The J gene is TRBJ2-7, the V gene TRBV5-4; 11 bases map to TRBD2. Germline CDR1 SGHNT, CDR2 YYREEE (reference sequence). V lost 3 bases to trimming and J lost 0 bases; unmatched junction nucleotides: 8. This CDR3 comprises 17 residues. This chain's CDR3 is CASSSYLTSGVSYEQYF. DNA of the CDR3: TGTGCCAGCAGCTCCTACCTGACTAGCGGGGTCTCCTACGAGCAGTACTTC.